Below, 7 T cell receptor beta chains from the same sample are listed, as sequenced in a study of technical replicates of blood from a few donors. Using immunoSEQ multiplex PCR, the repertoire was profiled, and TCRdb retains in-frame clones only, with some absent. The data show about 98,000 clones, with approximately 94% seen just once and approximately 0.21% held by the top ten. Sequences were obtained from T cells isolated from PBMCs. The receptor source for this set is a human donor in good health.

V gene TRBV28 combines with J gene TRBJ2-3, with TRBD2 identical over 9 bases. This CDR3 has 17 amino acids. Germline V gene data show CDR1 as MDHEN and CDR2 as SYDVKM. The J segment lost 0 bases and the V segment lost 2 bases, leaving 6 bases of the junction unmatched. CDR3 sequence: CASSLIAGGTSTDTQYF. CDR3 nucleotide sequence: TGTGCCAGCAGTTTAATTGCGGGAGGGACTAGCACAGATACGCAGTATTTT.

The chain's CDR3 is CATSRVATTVEAFF. The CDR3 coding sequence is TGTGCCACCAGCAGAGTCGCGACAACGGTTGAAGCTTTCTTT. V usage is TRBV15 and J usage is TRBJ1-1; no firm D call. V was pared by 1 base and J by 7 bases, with 13 bases between. This CDR3 comprises 14 residues. Germline V gives CDR1 LNHNV, CDR2 YYDKDF (reference sequence).

The chain employs TRBV6-5 and TRBJ2-7; 7 bases are a match to TRBD2. V gave up 6 bases and J gave up 9 bases; unmatched junction bases: 8. The CDR3 runs 12 residues. Germline CDR1 is MNHEY and CDR2 is SVGAGI. Here the CDR3 DNA reads TGTGCCAGCAGCTCAAACTCGGGGGGGCAGTACTTC. Its protein product is CASSSNSGGQYF.

V is TRBV6-5 and J is TRBJ2-1, with TRBD2 matching over 10 bases. The length of the CDR3 is 15 residues. Germline V gene data show CDR1 as MNHEY and CDR2 as SVGAGI. Trimming at V came to 6 bases and at J to 3 bases, leaving 5 bases not matched to a gene. The CDR3 coding sequence is TGTGCCAGCAGCTTGGGACTAGCGCTCTACAATGAGCAGTTCTTC. Encoded protein: CASSLGLALYNEQFF.

The chain joins TRBV6-4 to TRBJ1-1, with 7 bases fitting TRBD1. CDR1 is MRHNA, CDR2 SNTAGT, per germline. V lost 7 bases, J lost 2 bases, and 4 bases stayed unmatched. The CDR3 is 13 residues long. The CDR3 sequence: CASKRDSNTEAFF. CDR3 nucleotide sequence: TGTGCCAGCAAACGGGACAGCAACACTGAAGCTTTCTTT.

In DNA form, the CDR3 reads TGTGCCAGCAGCGCAACGCCTTACCGGGACAGGGATGAAAAACTGTTTTTT. Its translation: CASSATPYRDRDEKLFF. The rearrangement uses TRBV13 and TRBJ1-4; 9 nucleotides align to TRBD1. Unmatched junction bases numbered 13, after V lost 5 bases and J lost 6 bases. CDR3 length: 17 amino acids. Germline V CDR1 and CDR2: PRHDT, FYEKMQ (reference sequence).

This chain uses TRBV7-9 with TRBJ2-7, with 7 bases aligning to TRBD2. The germline gives CDR1 SEHNR, CDR2 FQNEAQ (reference sequence). The CDR3 sequence is 15 residues long. Trimming cost V 5 bases and J 3 bases; bases outside gene matches: 10. The CDR3 region has the DNA TGTGCCAGCAGCACGCAACGTGCGGGGGACTACGAGCAGTACTTC. This encodes CASSTQRAGDYEQYF.